This TCR beta chain is from a study of CD8+CD57+ T cells in acquired aplastic anemia. The overall study: On average, sorted CD4+ and CD8+ cells gave roughly 3 ug of DNA. As sequenced from healthy donors, CD4+ cells averaged around 11 million reads. Points from the study as a whole: Researchers report that fewer than 35 CD8+ CDR3 sequences appeared in both patients and controls. Researchers reported that CD8+ Simpson's diversity was not significantly different in patients versus controls.

This CDR3 is built from 15 residues. Germline-derived CDR1 and CDR2 are ENHRY and SYGVKD. The ends were cut back, 3 bases at V and 9 bases at J, with 18 bases in the middle. TCR beta VDJ and CDR3 were profiled, and genomic DNA was the template. TCRdb used MiXCR to reprocess the reads, holding one entry per CDR3 protein. The data show roughly 80,000 distinct CDR3 sequences, 40% to 55% seen once. Notes on this clonotype: The antigen is undetermined.

Sequenced input: sorted CD4+, CD8+, or CD8+CD57+ T cells (not recorded which) from PBMCs. This TCR was recovered from a human donor in good health, serving as a control. The V call is TRBV10-3, the J call TRBJ2-1; D may correspond to TRBD1 or TRBD2 (5 bases each). The CDR3 nucleotides are TGTGCCATCAGTGAAACGACGTGGGGGTTTGGTGAGCAGTTCTTC. Protein: CAISETTWGFGEQFF.